This section outlines one T cell receptor (beta chain) sequence together with its context. The data were taken from a study of T cells in Graves' hyperthyroidism and ophthalmopathy. The cohort's ophthalmopathy patients, a group with duration under 3 months, had a Clinical Activity Score of at least 3 and a NOSPECS grade of at least 4. The V gene lost 0 bases and the J gene lost 6 bases, with 12 bases spanning the gap. Germline loops: CDR1 MGHRA, CDR2 YSYEKL. There are 15 residues in the CDR3. The CDR3 regions of TCR beta were amplified from RNA transcripts. With the HTBI primer set, the TCR CDR3 went through a first round of RT-PCR. Each CDR3 protein is one row after TCRdb ran MiXCR on the multiplex PCR reads. The sample lists around 500,000 distinct CDR3 sequences; 20% to 25% were seen once.

The TCR originated in a woman in her 70s with Graves' ophthalmopathy. The chain recombines TRBV4-1 with TRBJ2-1; D gene unclear. The sample was blood. CDR3 coding DNA: TGCGCCAGCAGCCAAGATCCTCCTATTCCCAATGAGCAGTTCTTC. Amino acid sequence: CASSQDPPIPNEQFF.